The T cell receptor (beta chain) under discussion was sequenced for a study of post-analysis software for immune sequencing data (dated by TCRdb to the mid-2010s). Regarding the research as a whole: Disease courses on record covered relapsing-remitting, secondary progressive and progressive-relapsing multiple sclerosis, though some patients had no subtype annotation. The patient repertoires were set against around eleven previously published healthy control repertoires from donors whose ages ranged from roughly 6 to 27 years. A subset of samples was prepared in parallel using single-end sample barcoding, then pooled and co-amplified after Illumina adapter ligation.

On this clonotype itself: There is no known antigen for this receptor. The record has no base qualities; no much larger clone is one base away.

General findings and caveats noted by the study authors: When samples were clustered directly using the F measure, samples prepared in the same batch co-clustered strongly, which prompted a batch-effect correction. Normalized Chao1 diversity was significantly lower in multiple sclerosis patients than controls, suggesting substantial peripheral T-cell clonal expansion. The multiple sclerosis patient group was slightly younger than the control group. Several TRBV segments, including TRBV5-6, TRBV5-1 and TRBV20-1, were significantly more frequent in patients than controls.

To demonstrate the VDJtools post-analysis software, the study profiled TCR beta repertoires from the peripheral blood of 13 young patients with multiple sclerosis. Multiple sclerosis patients were children and adolescents aged roughly 6 to 16 years. Libraries were prepared through PCR. TCRdb lists the instrument as Illumina HiSeq 2500. Unique molecular identifiers were incorporated into TCR beta cDNA libraries to reduce PCR and sequencing biases. Approximately 500,000 cDNA molecules were obtained per 1 to 10 million input T cells, so each molecule approximated one T cell. The same protocol used for the earlier healthy control dataset was applied to prepare and sequence the patient libraries. Within a given batch, samples were prepared together, multiplexed and sequenced on the same HiSeq lane. The authors processed their data as follows. Raw barcoded reads were processed with MIGEC, discarding single-read molecular identifier groups before consensus assembly and CDR3 extraction. Clonotype tables were post-analysed with VDJtools, and diversity was normalized by down-sampling all datasets to the smallest sample size. Repertoire overlap clustering matched CDR3 amino acid but not nucleotide sequences to correct batch-related cross-sample contamination. Using fastp trimming at Q25 and MiXCR clonotype assembly, TCRdb reanalyzed the public sequencing data and kept in-frame beta chains. Entries are consolidated by CDR3 protein sequence, retaining the most common genes and DNA. What appears here as the V and J calls and clone size reflects TCRdb's work, not the paper's. The sample records hundreds of thousands of distinct CDR3 sequences, less than 40% of which are singletons. The ten largest clonotypes hold 13% of the sample.

CDR1 and CDR2 are read off the germline V gene as LGHNA and YNFKEQ. Trimming costs V 1 base and J 6 bases, and their ends lie 9 bases apart. The CDR3 measures 13 amino acids from cysteine to phenylalanine. Here the CDR3 DNA is all that survives: 39 bases in frame from base 1. Source material: blood. The sequence derives from a girl aged 10-17 years with multiple sclerosis. The sequence links TRBV4-2 to TRBJ1-1, with the D gene call left open. The base sequence is TGTGCCAGCAGCCAAGCACACGGTTCTGAAGCTTTCTTT. Translation gives CASSQAHGSEAFF.